The rows below give T cell receptor beta chains drawn from one sample of a study of OX40 agonist ivuxolimab in advanced cancers. The method was immunoSEQ multiplex PCR; TCRdb's version includes in-frame clones alone and lacks a portion of them. The data contain 30,000 or so clones, just over 90% of them singletons. This specimen consisted of CD4+ or CD8+ T cells sorted from blood, obtained in a trial of the OX40 agonist ivuxolimab. The receptors shown here come from an adult with an advanced solid tumor such as melanoma, head and neck, liver or kidney cancer. CDR3s include the opening cysteine and the closing phenylalanine or tryptophan. The D gene is left open where the match is weak. Clone size is shown for a subset of rows, as once, few, many or a class of expanded clone.

J: TRBJ1-3
size: .
D: TRBD1
V: TRBV6-1
DNA: TGTGCCAGCAGTGAAGCTTACAGGGGTTACACCATATATTTT
CDR3: CASSEAYRGYTIYF

J: TRBJ2-5
size: .
D: TRBD1
V: TRBV5-4
DNA: TGTGCCAGCAGCTTCACCGGGACAGGGGAAGAGACCCAGTACTTC
CDR3: CASSFTGTGEETQYF

J: TRBJ2-1
size: few
D: .
V: TRBV2
DNA: TGTGCCAGCAGTGAAAAATTCGGCAGGGTGAATGAGCAGTTCTTC
CDR3: CASSEKFGRVNEQFF

J: TRBJ2-2
size: .
D: .
V: TRBV10-1
DNA: TGCGCCAGCAGTGACAGGACCGGGGAGCTGTTTTTT
CDR3: CASSDRTGELFF

J: TRBJ2-7
size: once
D: .
V: TRBV25-1
DNA: TGTGCCAGCAGTGAAGGCGCAGGGATGGGCGAGCAGTACTTC
CDR3: CASSEGAGMGEQYF

J: TRBJ2-3
size: .
D: TRBD2
V: TRBV7-6
DNA: TGTGCCAGCAGCTTAGATTTAGGGACTAGCGATAATACGCAGTATTTT
CDR3: CASSLDLGTSDNTQYF

J: TRBJ2-1
size: once
D: .
V: TRBV7-9
DNA: TGTGCCAGCAGGGACGGCAATGAGCAGTTCTTC
CDR3: CASRDGNEQFF

J: TRBJ1-1
size: .
D: .
V: TRBV6-5
DNA: TGTGCCAGCAGTTACCCGAACACTGAAGCTTTCTTT
CDR3: CASSYPNTEAFF

J: TRBJ2-7
size: once
D: .
V: TRBV27
DNA: TGTGCCAGCAGTTTATTAGGACCACCTTACGAGCAGTACTTC
CDR3: CASSLLGPPYEQYF

J: TRBJ1-2
size: .
D: TRBD1
V: TRBV9
DNA: TGTGCCAGCAGCGTCGGAGACAGGGTCTTTGACTATGGCTACACCTTC
CDR3: CASSVGDRVFDYGYTF

J: TRBJ2-1
size: .
D: TRBD2
V: TRBV15
DNA: TGTGCCACCAGCCTCACTCCTAGCGGGAGAAAGGATGAGCAGTTCTTC
CDR3: CATSLTPSGRKDEQFF

J: TRBJ2-3
size: .
D: .
V: TRBV4-3
DNA: TGCGCCAGCAGTCCAACAGGGTCTGGCGGCACAGATACGCAGTATTTT
CDR3: CASSPTGSGGTDTQYF

J: TRBJ1-3
size: .
D: .
V: TRBV5-1
DNA: TGCGCCAGCAGCTTGATGGGGGCTTCGGGAAACACCATATATTTT
CDR3: CASSLMGASGNTIYF

J: TRBJ1-2
size: .
D: TRBD1
V: TRBV14
DNA: TGTGCCAGCAGTCGACAGGGAGAAGGCTATGGCTACACCTTC
CDR3: CASSRQGEGYGYTF

J: TRBJ2-1
size: .
D: .
V: TRBV27
DNA: TGTGCCAGCAGTGCTCAGCTGAGCTCCTACAATGAGCAGTTCTTC
CDR3: CASSAQLSSYNEQFF

J: TRBJ2-7
size: .
D: TRBD1
V: TRBV5-4
DNA: TGTGCCAGCAGCCCCGACCGACAGGGACCCTACGAGCAGTACTTC
CDR3: CASSPDRQGPYEQYF

J: TRBJ2-5
size: .
D: TRBD1
V: TRBV30
DNA: TGTGCCTGGAGTAACGACAGGGGTATATTCGAGACCCAGTACTTC
CDR3: CAWSNDRGIFETQYF

J: TRBJ2-2
size: once
D: .
V: TRBV5-4
DNA: TGTGCCAGCAGCGTGACTCTTATAACGAACACCGGGGAGCTGTTTTTT
CDR3: CASSVTLITNTGELFF

J: TRBJ2-7
size: .
D: TRBD2
V: TRBV19
DNA: TGTGCCAGTAGTAGCCTAGCGGGTTCCTACGAGCAGTACTTC
CDR3: CASSSLAGSYEQYF

J: TRBJ2-4
size: .
D: .
V: TRBV7-9
DNA: TGTGCCAGCAGCTTACTGGAGGCCAAAAACATTCAGTACTTC
CDR3: CASSLLEAKNIQYF

J: TRBJ2-7
size: .
D: .
V: TRBV28
DNA: TGTGCCAGCAGTTATGCTCCCGAGGGGAGAGGCTCCTACGAGCAGTACTTC
CDR3: CASSYAPEGRGSYEQYF

J: TRBJ2-1
size: .
D: TRBD2
V: TRBV9
DNA: TGTGCCAGCAGCGCCACGGGACTAGCGGGAGTAGAGCAGTTCTTC
CDR3: CASSATGLAGVEQFF

J: TRBJ1-5
size: .
D: TRBD1
V: TRBV27
DNA: TGTGCCAGCAGCAGACAGGGGAGGAATCAGCCCCAGCATTTT
CDR3: CASSRQGRNQPQHF

J: TRBJ2-7
size: .
D: .
V: TRBV7-2
DNA: TGTGCCAGCAGTTACTCGGAGTGGACAGACTCCTACGAGCAGTACTTC
CDR3: CASSYSEWTDSYEQYF

J: TRBJ2-7
size: .
D: .
V: TRBV2
DNA: TGTGCCAGCAGCCCGCCGCGGGGAGCGGACGAGCAGTACTTC
CDR3: CASSPPRGADEQYF

J: TRBJ2-7
size: .
D: .
V: TRBV10-2
DNA: TGCGCCAGCAGTGCCCCCAACTCCTACGAGCAGTACTTC
CDR3: CASSAPNSYEQYF

J: TRBJ2-7
size: .
D: .
V: TRBV6-1
DNA: TGTGCCAGCAGCGCCTCTATGGTGGGTTACGAGCAGTACTTC
CDR3: CASSASMVGYEQYF

J: TRBJ2-5
size: .
D: .
V: TRBV6-5
DNA: TGTGCCAGCAGTTACTCGGGTTGGTGGGTTCAAGAGACCCAGTACTTC
CDR3: CASSYSGWWVQETQYF

J: TRBJ2-7
size: few
D: TRBD2
V: TRBV6-1
DNA: TGTGCCAGCACCCAACTAGCGGGGGCCGCCTACGAGCAGTACTTC
CDR3: CASTQLAGAAYEQYF

J: TRBJ2-7
size: .
D: TRBD1
V: TRBV5-1
DNA: TGCGCCAGCAGCTGGAGGACAGGGGGCCCAACATACGAGCAGTACTTC
CDR3: CASSWRTGGPTYEQYF

J: TRBJ2-7
size: .
D: .
V: TRBV4-2
DNA: TGTGCCAGCAGCCAAGAGGCCGGGACTCCAACCTACGAGCAGTACTTC
CDR3: CASSQEAGTPTYEQYF

J: TRBJ2-7
size: .
D: .
V: TRBV6-5
DNA: TGTGCCAGCAGTTCAGGGACACCTTGCGAGCAGTACTTC
CDR3: CASSSGTPCEQYF

J: TRBJ2-3
size: once
D: .
V: TRBV2
DNA: TGTGCCAGCAGTGGGGCTAAGGGCTACACAGATACGCAGTATTTT
CDR3: CASSGAKGYTDTQYF

J: TRBJ2-2
size: .
D: .
V: TRBV27
DNA: TGTGCCAGCAGTTTCGTTGGGGTCACCGGGGAGCTGTTTTTT
CDR3: CASSFVGVTGELFF

J: TRBJ2-1
size: .
D: .
V: TRBV7-8
DNA: TGTGCCAGCAGCTTAGGGGCGGATGAGCAGTTCTTC
CDR3: CASSLGADEQFF

J: TRBJ2-1
size: .
D: TRBD1
V: TRBV5-6
DNA: TGTGCCAGCAGAGCCGGGACAGGGGGCCGGGGTGAGCAGTTCTTC
CDR3: CASRAGTGGRGEQFF

J: TRBJ2-3
size: .
D: TRBD1
V: TRBV2
DNA: TGTGCCAGCAGCGAGGACAGGGGTAGCACAGATACGCAGTATTTT
CDR3: CASSEDRGSTDTQYF

J: TRBJ2-7
size: .
D: .
V: TRBV6-6
DNA: TGTGCCAGCAGCTTGCTGGGAGACACCTACGAGCAGTACTTC
CDR3: CASSLLGDTYEQYF

J: TRBJ2-1
size: .
D: .
V: TRBV7-9
DNA: TGTGCCAGCAGCTTAGTGGGAGTACAGAATGAGCAGTTCTTC
CDR3: CASSLVGVQNEQFF

J: TRBJ2-2
size: medium-sized
D: TRBD1
V: TRBV30
DNA: TGTGCCCTAACCGGGACAGCGACCGGGGAGCTGTTTTTT
CDR3: CALTGTATGELFF

J: TRBJ2-3
size: .
D: TRBD2
V: TRBV6-1
DNA: TGTGCCAGCAGTGAGCCTAGCGGGAGGGCTAGCACAGATACGCAGTATTTT
CDR3: CASSEPSGRASTDTQYF

J: TRBJ2-7
size: .
D: .
V: TRBV30
DNA: TGTGCCTGGAGTGTATTGGGGGTCTCCTACGAGCAGTACTTC
CDR3: CAWSVLGVSYEQYF

J: TRBJ2-7
size: .
D: TRBD1
V: TRBV29-1
DNA: TGCAGCGTTGAAGGGGGGACAGGCCCAACCTACGAGCAGTACTTC
CDR3: CSVEGGTGPTYEQYF

J: TRBJ2-7
size: .
D: .
V: TRBV5-6
DNA: TGTGCCAGCAGCCTAAACTCCTACGAGCAGTACTTC
CDR3: CASSLNSYEQYF

J: TRBJ2-7
size: .
D: .
V: TRBV30
DNA: TGTGCCTGGAGAGGGAGGAGTACCAACGAGCAGTACTTC
CDR3: CAWRGRSTNEQYF

J: TRBJ2-1
size: once
D: TRBD1
V: TRBV6-1
DNA: TGTGCCAGCAGTGACCGGGAGACAGGGGGATATTACAATGAGCAGTTCTTC
CDR3: CASSDRETGGYYNEQFF

J: TRBJ2-4
size: .
D: TRBD2
V: TRBV18
DNA: TGTGCCAGCTCACCAGGACTAGGTAAAAACATTCAGTACTTC
CDR3: CASSPGLGKNIQYF

J: TRBJ2-1
size: once
D: .
V: TRBV7-9
DNA: TGTGCCAGCAGCTTGGCCTGGATAGGGAGAAATGAGCAGTTCTTC
CDR3: CASSLAWIGRNEQFF

J: TRBJ2-1
size: .
D: .
V: TRBV11-2
DNA: TGTGCCAGCACCGTGGTGGGGCATTACAATGAGCAGTTCTTC
CDR3: CASTVVGHYNEQFF

J: TRBJ2-2
size: .
D: .
V: TRBV7-9
DNA: TGTGCCAGCAGCTTAAAGGAATCGACGTGGACCGGGGAGCTGTTTTTT
CDR3: CASSLKESTWTGELFF

J: TRBJ2-1
size: .
D: .
V: TRBV6-5
DNA: TGTGCCAGCAGTTACACAGGCCATGAGCAGTTCTTC
CDR3: CASSYTGHEQFF

J: TRBJ1-2
size: .
D: TRBD1
V: TRBV27
DNA: TGTGCCAGCAGTTCACGGGACAGTTCATTCTATGGCTACACCTTC
CDR3: CASSSRDSSFYGYTF

J: TRBJ1-5
size: .
D: .
V: TRBV28
DNA: TGTGCCAGCAGTTCGGGGCTGGGTCAGCCCCAGCATTTT
CDR3: CASSSGLGQPQHF

J: TRBJ1-2
size: .
D: TRBD1
V: TRBV7-8
DNA: TGTGCCAGCAGCTTAGTAATCGGGACAGGGTTTGGCTACACCTTC
CDR3: CASSLVIGTGFGYTF